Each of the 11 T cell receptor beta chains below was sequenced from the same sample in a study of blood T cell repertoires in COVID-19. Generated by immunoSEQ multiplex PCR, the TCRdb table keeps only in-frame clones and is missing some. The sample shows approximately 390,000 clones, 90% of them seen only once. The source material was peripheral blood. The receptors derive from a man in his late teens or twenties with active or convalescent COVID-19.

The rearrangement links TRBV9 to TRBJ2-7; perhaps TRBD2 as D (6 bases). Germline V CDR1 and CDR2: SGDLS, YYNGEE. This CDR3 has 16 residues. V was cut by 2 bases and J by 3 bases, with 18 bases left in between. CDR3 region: CASSVGLIGSNYEQYF. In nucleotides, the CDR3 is TGTGCCAGCAGCGTTGGTTTGATCGGGAGCAACTACGAGCAGTACTTC. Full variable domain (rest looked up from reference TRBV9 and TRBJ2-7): DSGVTQTPKHLITATGQRVTLRCSPRSGDLSVYWYQQSLDQGLQFLIQYYNGEERAKGNILERFSAQQFPDLHSELNLSSLELGDSALYFCASSVGLIGSNYEQYFGPGTRLTVT.

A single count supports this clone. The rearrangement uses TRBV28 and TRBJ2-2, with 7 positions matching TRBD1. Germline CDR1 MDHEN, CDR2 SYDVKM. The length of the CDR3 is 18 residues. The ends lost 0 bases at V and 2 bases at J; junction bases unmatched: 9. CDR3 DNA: TGTGCCAGCAGTTTATGGAGGCGGACAGGAGTCAACACCGGGGAGCTGTTTTTT. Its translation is CASSLWRRTGVNTGELFF.

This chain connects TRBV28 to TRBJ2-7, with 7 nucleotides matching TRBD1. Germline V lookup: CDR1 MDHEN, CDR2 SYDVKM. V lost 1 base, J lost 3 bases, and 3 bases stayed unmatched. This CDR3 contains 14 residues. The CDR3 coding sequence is TGTGCCAGCAGTTTATTTAACAGGGGCTACGAGCAGTACTTC. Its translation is CASSLFNRGYEQYF. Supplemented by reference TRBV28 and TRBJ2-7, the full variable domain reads DVKVTQSSRYLVKRTGEKVFLECVQDMDHENMFWYRQDPGLGLRLIYFSYDVKMKEKGDIPEGYSVSREKKERFSLILESASTNQTSMYLCASSLFNRGYEQYFGPGTRLTVT.

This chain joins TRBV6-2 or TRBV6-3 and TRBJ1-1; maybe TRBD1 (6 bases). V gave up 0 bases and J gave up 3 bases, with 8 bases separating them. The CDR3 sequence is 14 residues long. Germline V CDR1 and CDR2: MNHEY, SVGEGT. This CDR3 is CASSYSNRDTEAFF. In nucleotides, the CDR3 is TGTGCCAGCAGTTACTCTAACAGGGACACTGAAGCTTTCTTT.

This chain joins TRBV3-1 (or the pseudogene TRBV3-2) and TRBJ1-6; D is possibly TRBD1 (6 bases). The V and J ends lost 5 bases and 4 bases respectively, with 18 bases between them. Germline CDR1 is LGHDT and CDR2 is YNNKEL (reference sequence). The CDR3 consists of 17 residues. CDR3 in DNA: TGTGCCAGCAGCTGGGGGCAGGGAAGCTGGTATAATTCACCCCTCCACTTT. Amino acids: CASSWGQGSWYNSPLHF.

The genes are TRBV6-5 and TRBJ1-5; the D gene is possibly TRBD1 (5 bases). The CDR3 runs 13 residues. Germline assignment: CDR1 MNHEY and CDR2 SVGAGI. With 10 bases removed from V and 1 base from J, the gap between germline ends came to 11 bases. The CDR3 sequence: CATKTASNQPQHF. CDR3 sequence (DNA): TGTGCCACCAAGACAGCCAGCAATCAGCCCCAGCATTTT.

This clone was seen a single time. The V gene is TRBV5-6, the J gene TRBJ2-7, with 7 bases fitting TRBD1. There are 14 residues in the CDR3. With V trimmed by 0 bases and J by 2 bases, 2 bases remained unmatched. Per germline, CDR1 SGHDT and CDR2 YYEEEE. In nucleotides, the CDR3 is TGTGCCAGCAGCTTGGGGGACAGAGCCTACGAGCAGTACTTC. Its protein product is CASSLGDRAYEQYF.

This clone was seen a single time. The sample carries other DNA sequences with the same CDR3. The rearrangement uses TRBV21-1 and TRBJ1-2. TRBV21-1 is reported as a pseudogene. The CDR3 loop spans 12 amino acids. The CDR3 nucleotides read TGTGCCAGCAGAACAACGGGTGGTGGCTACACCTTC. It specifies CASRTTGGGYTF.

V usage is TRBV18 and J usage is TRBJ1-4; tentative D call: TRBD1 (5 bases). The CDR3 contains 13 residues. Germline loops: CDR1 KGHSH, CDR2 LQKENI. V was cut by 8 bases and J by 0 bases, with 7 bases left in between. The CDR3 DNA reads TGTGCCAGCCGGGACTCAACTAATGAAAAACTGTTTTTT. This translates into CASRDSTNEKLFF.

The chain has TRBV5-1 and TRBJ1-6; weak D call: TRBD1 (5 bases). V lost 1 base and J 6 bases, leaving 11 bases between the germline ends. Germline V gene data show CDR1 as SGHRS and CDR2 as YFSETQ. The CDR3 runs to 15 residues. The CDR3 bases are TGCGCCAGCAGCTTGAAAGGGGAGGGTAATTCACCCCTCCACTTT. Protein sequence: CASSLKGEGNSPLHF.

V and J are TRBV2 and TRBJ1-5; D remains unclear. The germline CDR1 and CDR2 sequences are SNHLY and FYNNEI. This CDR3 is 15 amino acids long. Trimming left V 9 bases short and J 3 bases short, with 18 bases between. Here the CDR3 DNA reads TGTGCCAGTGGAGGCTCAGAGAGTTTCAATCAGCCCCAGCATTTT. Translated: CASGGSESFNQPQHF. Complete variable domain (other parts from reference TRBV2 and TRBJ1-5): EPEVTQTPSHQVTQMGQEVILRCVPISNHLYFYWYRQILGQKVEFLVSFYNNEISEKSEIFDDQFSVERPDGSNFTLKIRSTKLEDSAMYFCASGGSESFNQPQHFGDGTRLSIL.